Listed here are 10 T cell receptor beta chains from one sample, sequenced in a study of cytomegalovirus exposure and HLA in healthy donors. 60 Vbeta and 13 Jbeta primers were used in PCR. TCRdb's copy holds only in-frame clones and misses some; the assay was immunoSEQ multiplex PCR. Of under 150,000 clones listed, approximately 68% were seen once; the top ten hold roughly 1.6%. The sequenced sample consisted of PBMCs. These TCRs come from a man under 40 in good health and CMV-seropositive.

Note on this clone: Other DNA sequences in the sample encode the same CDR3. The V gene is TRBV29-1, the J gene TRBJ2-7; no reliable D call. Trimming took off 3 bases at V and 0 bases at J, with 9 bases between the two ends. Germline loops: CDR1 SQVTM, CDR2 ANQGSEA. The CDR3 is made up of 13 amino acids. The chain's CDR3 is CSVEGTYSYEQYF. The CDR3 DNA sequence: TGCAGCGTTGAGGGCACTTACTCCTACGAGCAGTACTTC.

In this sample, this clone turned up a few times. V is TRBV6-1 and J is TRBJ2-7; maybe TRBD2 (6 bases). The CDR3 loop spans 13 amino acids. Trimming left V 7 bases short and J 0 bases short, with 10 bases between. Germline V gives CDR1 MNHNS, CDR2 SASEGT. CDR3 DNA sequence: TGTGCCAGCAATCGGGGGATCTCCTACGAGCAGTACTTC. Protein sequence: CASNRGISYEQYF.

The V gene is TRBV11-1, the J gene TRBJ2-7; TRBD1 matches 7 bases. This CDR3 comprises 14 residues. Germline CDR1 reads SGHAT; CDR2 reads FQDESV (reference sequence). V dropped 5 bases and J dropped 4; count of bases not matched to a gene: 8. In DNA, the CDR3 is TGTGCCAGCAGCCGCAGGGACAGCGAATACGAGCAGTACTTC. Amino acid sequence: CASSRRDSEYEQYF. Full variable domain (missing parts from reference TRBV11-1 and TRBJ2-7): EAEVAQSPRYKITEKSQAVAFWCDPISGHATLYWYRQILGQGPELLVQFQDESVVDDSQLPKDRFSAERLKGVDSTLKIQPAELGDSAMYLCASSRRDSEYEQYFGPGTRLTVT.

The genes are TRBV7-9 and TRBJ1-2, with D possibly being TRBD1 (6 bases). The ends were cut back, 5 bases at V and 8 bases at J, with 15 bases in the middle. This CDR3 region has 13 residues. CDR1 is SEHNR and CDR2 is FQNEAQ in the germline V gene (reference sequence). Here the CDR3 reads CASSPRGGDGYTF. In DNA, the CDR3 is TGTGCCAGCAGCCCCAGGGGAGGGGACGGCTACACCTTC.

This clone is medium-sized (0.01 to 0.1%) in the sample. This chain joins TRBV4-2 and TRBJ2-3, with TRBD2 identical over 7 bases. This CDR3 contains 16 residues. Germline loops: CDR1 LGHNA, CDR2 YNFKEQ. Trimming at V came to 3 bases and at J to 3 bases, leaving 9 bases not matched to a gene. CDR3 nucleotides: TGTGCCAGCAGCCAGTCGGGCGGGAGAGGAACAGATACGCAGTATTTT. Amino acid sequence: CASSQSGGRGTDTQYF.

J is TRBJ1-2 and V is TRBV7-2; 10 bases are a match to TRBD1. From germline, CDR1 is SGHTA and CDR2 FQGNSA. V shed 3 bases and J 3 bases; nucleotides not matched to a gene: 7. The CDR3 is 16 residues long. Here the CDR3 reads CASSFSPGQGHYGYTF. The CDR3 coding sequence is TGTGCCAGCAGCTTCTCCCCGGGACAGGGGCACTATGGCTACACCTTC.

This clone was counted once. CDR3 loop: CASSPRLAGNTGELFF. For the CDR3, the DNA is TGCGCCAGCAGTCCAAGACTAGCGGGAAACACCGGGGAGCTGTTTTTT. The genes are TRBV5-1 and TRBJ2-2; 11 nucleotides line up with TRBD2. The germline V gene encodes CDR1 SGHRS and CDR2 YFSETQ. V lost 5 bases, J lost 2 bases, and 5 bases stayed unmatched. The CDR3 consists of 16 residues. Looking up the rest from reference TRBV5-1 and TRBJ2-2 gives the full variable domain: KAGVTQTPRYLIKTRGQQVTLSCSPISGHRSVSWYQQTPGQGLQFLFEYFSETQRNKGNFPGRFSGRQFSNSRSEMNVSTLELGDSALYLCASSPRLAGNTGELFFGEGSRLTVL.

The J gene is TRBJ1-2, the V gene TRBV29-1, with a weak D call TRBD1 (6 bases). Trimming took off 3 bases at V and 5 bases at J, with 13 bases between the two ends. The CDR3 is made up of 13 amino acids. Germline assignment: CDR1 SQVTM and CDR2 ANQGSEA. In DNA, the CDR3 is TGCAGCGTTGAGGGCCCAGGGGCTTATGGCTACACCTTC. Its protein is CSVEGPGAYGYTF.

The rearrangement uses TRBV2 and TRBJ2-1; D uncertain. This CDR3 spans 13 amino acids. Trimming removed 7 bases from V and 4 bases from J, with 11 bases in between. CDR1 is SNHLY and CDR2 is FYNNEI in the germline V gene. Written as DNA, the CDR3 is TGTGCCAGCACCCTAGGAGAGTACAATGAGCAGTTCTTC. Amino acid sequence: CASTLGEYNEQFF.

The chain recombines TRBV5-1 with TRBJ2-4; 9 bases fit TRBD2. The CDR3 totals 15 residues. Germline V gene data show CDR1 as SGHRS and CDR2 as YFSETQ. V trimming: 2 bases; J trimming: 10 bases; junction bases outside the gene matches: 10. In DNA form, the CDR3 reads TGCGCCAGCAGCTTTAATCCCGGGACTAGCCTTATTCAGTACTTC. Translated: CASSFNPGTSLIQYF.